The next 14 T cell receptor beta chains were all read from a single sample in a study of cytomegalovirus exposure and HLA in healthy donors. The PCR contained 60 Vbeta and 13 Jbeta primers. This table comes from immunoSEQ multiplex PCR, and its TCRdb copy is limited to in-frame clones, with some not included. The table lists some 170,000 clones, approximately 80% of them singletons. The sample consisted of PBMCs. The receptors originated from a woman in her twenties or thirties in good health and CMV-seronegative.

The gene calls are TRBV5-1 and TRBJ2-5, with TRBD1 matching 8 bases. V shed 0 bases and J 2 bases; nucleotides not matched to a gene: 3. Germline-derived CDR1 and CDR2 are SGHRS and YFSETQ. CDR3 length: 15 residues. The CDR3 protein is CASSLVDRDQETQYF. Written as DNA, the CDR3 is TGCGCCAGCAGCTTGGTGGACAGGGATCAAGAGACCCAGTACTTC.

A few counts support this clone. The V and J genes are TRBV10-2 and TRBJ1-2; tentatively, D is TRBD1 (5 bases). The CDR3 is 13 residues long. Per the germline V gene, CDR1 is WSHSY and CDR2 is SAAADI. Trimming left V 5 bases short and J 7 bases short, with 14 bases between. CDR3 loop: CASSYGAGGGYTF. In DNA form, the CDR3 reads TGCGCCAGCAGTTACGGGGCCGGGGGTGGCTACACCTTC.

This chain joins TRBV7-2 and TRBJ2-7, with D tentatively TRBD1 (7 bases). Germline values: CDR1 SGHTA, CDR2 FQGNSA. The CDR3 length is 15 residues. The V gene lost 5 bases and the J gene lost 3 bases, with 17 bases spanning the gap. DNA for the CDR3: TGTGCCAGCAGCCAAGGCGGGGCAGGGGGCTACGAGCAGTACTTC. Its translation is CASSQGGAGGYEQYF.

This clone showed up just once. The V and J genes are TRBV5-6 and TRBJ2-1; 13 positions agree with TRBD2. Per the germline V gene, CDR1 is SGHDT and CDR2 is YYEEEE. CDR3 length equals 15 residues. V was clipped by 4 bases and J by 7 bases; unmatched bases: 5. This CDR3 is CASSLLAGGPNEQFF. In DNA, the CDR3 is TGTGCCAGCAGCCTACTAGCGGGGGGGCCGAATGAGCAGTTCTTC.

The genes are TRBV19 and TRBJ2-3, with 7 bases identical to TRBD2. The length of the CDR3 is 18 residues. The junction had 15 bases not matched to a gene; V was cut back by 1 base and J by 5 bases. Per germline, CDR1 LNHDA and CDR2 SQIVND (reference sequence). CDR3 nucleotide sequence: TGTGCCAGTAGTATAGGGGGGGGAGTTGCGGGAGAGGGAGATACGCAGTATTTT. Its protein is CASSIGGGVAGEGDTQYF.

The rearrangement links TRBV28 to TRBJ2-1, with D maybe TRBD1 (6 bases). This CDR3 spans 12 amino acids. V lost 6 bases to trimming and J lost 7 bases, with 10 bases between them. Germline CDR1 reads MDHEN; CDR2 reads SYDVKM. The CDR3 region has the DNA TGTGCCAGCAGCCGCAGGGGAAATGAGCAGTTCTTC. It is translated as CASSRRGNEQFF.

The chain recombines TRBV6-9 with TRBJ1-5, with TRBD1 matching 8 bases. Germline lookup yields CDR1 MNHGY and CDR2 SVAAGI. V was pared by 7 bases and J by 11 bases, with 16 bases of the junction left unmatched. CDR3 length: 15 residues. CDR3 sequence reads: CASTPSGQGQSAQHF. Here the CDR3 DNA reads TGTGCCAGCACCCCATCCGGACAGGGACAATCAGCCCAGCATTTT.

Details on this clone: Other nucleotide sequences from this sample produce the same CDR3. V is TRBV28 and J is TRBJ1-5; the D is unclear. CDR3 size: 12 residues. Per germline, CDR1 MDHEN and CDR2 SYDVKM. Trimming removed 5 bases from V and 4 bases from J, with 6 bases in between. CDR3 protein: CASSPLNQPQHF. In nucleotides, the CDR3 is TGTGCCAGCAGTCCCCTTAATCAGCCCCAGCATTTT.

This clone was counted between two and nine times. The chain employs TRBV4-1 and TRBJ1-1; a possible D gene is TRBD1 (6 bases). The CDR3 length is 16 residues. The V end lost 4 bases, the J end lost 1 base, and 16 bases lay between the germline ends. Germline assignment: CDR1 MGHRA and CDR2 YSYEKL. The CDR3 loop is CASSPYGVQGNTEAFF. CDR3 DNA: TGCGCCAGCAGCCCATACGGAGTACAGGGGAACACTGAAGCTTTCTTT.

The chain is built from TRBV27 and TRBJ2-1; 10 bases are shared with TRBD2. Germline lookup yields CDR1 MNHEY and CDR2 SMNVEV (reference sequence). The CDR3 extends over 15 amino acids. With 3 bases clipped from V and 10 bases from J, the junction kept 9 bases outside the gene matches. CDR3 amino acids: CASSFLLAGQGEQFF. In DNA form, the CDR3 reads TGTGCCAGCAGTTTTTTACTAGCGGGACAAGGGGAGCAGTTCTTC.

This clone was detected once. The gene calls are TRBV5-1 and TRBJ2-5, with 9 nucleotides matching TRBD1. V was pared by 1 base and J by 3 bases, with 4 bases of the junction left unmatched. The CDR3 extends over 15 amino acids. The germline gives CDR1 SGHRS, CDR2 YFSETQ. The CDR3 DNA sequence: TGCGCCAGCAGCTTGAAAAGGACAGGGGAAGAGACCCAGTACTTC. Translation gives CASSLKRTGEETQYF.

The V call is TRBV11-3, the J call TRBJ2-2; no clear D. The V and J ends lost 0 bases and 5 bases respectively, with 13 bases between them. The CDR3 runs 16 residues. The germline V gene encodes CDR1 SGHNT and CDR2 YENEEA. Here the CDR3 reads CASSLEGPGTTGELFF. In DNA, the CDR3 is TGTGCCAGCAGCTTAGAGGGCCCAGGTACGACCGGGGAGCTGTTTTTT.

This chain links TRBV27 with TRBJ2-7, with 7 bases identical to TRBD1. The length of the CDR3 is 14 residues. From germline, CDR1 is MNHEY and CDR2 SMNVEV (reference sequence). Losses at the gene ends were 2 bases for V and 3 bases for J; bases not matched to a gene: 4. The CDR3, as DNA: TGTGCCAGCAGTTTAGGGACAGACAACTACGAGCAGTACTTC. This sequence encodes CASSLGTDNYEQYF.

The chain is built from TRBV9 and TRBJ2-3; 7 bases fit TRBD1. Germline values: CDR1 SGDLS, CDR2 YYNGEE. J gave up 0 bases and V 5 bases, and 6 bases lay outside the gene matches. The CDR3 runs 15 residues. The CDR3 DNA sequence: TGTGCCAGCAGTCTAGGGACAGTCAGCACAGATACGCAGTATTTT. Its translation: CASSLGTVSTDTQYF.